What follows are 22 T cell receptor beta chains derived from one specimen sequenced in a study of T cell responses to AZD1222 COVID-19 vaccine. Clones were sequenced by immunoSEQ multiplex PCR, and TCRdb holds only the in-frame ones, with some missing. The table records 150,000 or so clones, roughly nine tenths of them present only once. This material consisted of peripheral blood, taken 28 days after the second AZD1222 dose. The receptor source for this set is an adult who received the AZD1222 COVID-19 vaccine.

V gene TRBV19 combines with J gene TRBJ2-7; no firm D call. This CDR3 has 12 residues. CDR1 is LNHDA and CDR2 is SQIVND in the germline V gene (reference sequence). Trimming removed 6 bases from V and 2 bases from J, with 8 bases in between. CDR3 DNA: TGTGCCAGTAGCACCAACACCTACGAGCAGTACTTC. This gives the protein CASSTNTYEQYF.

V is TRBV7-8 and J is TRBJ1-5; 12 bases are a match to TRBD1. Germline-derived CDR1 and CDR2 are SGHVS and FQNEAQ. V dropped 5 bases and J dropped 6; count of bases not matched to a gene: 8. The CDR3 runs to 16 residues. Here the CDR3 reads CASSLFGTGGLQPQHF. Written as DNA, the CDR3 is TGTGCCAGCAGCCTTTTTGGGACAGGGGGCCTTCAGCCCCAGCATTTT.

This clone was found once. The rearrangement joins TRBV10-3 to TRBJ2-5; D not resolved. CDR1 ENHRY and CDR2 SYGVKD come from the germline V gene. CDR3 length: 15 amino acids. V lost 0 bases and J lost 1, with 9 bases in between. CDR3 sequence reads: CAISESRGPQETQYF. In nucleotides, the CDR3 is TGTGCCATCAGTGAGTCACGAGGTCCCCAAGAGACCCAGTACTTC.

V and J are TRBV12-2 and TRBJ2-7; the D call in the table, TRBD2, was not verified against the DNA. TRBV12-2 is classified as a pseudogene. The CDR3 totals 16 residues. CDR3 amino acids: CASRSWTSGISYEQYF. CDR3 DNA: TGTGCAAGTCGCTCATGGACTAGCGGAATCTCCTACGAGCAGTACTTC.

The chain couples TRBV29-1 to TRBJ2-1; weak D call: TRBD2 (5 bases). The CDR3 is 14 amino acids. Germline CDR1 and CDR2: SQVTM and ANQGSEA. The V end was cut by 4 bases, the J end by 3 bases, with 13 bases between. For the CDR3, the DNA is TGCAGCGTTGTTCCTAGCTCATTCTACAATGAGCAGTTCTTC. As protein: CSVVPSSFYNEQFF.

CDR3 amino acids: CASSVGTGELFF. In DNA form, the CDR3 reads TGTGCCAGCAGCGTGGGGACAGGGGAGCTGTTTTTT. The V call is TRBV11-2, the J call TRBJ2-2; weak D call: TRBD1 (6 bases). From germline, CDR1 is SGHAT and CDR2 FQNNGV. The CDR3 sequence is 12 residues long. The V end was cut by 5 bases, the J end by 8 bases, with 9 bases between. Supplemented by reference TRBV11-2 and TRBJ2-2, the full variable domain reads EAGVAQSPRYKIIEKRQSVAFWCNPISGHATLYWYQQILGQGPKLLIQFQNNGVVDDSQLPKDRFSAERLKGVDSTLKIQPAKLEDSAVYLCASSVGTGELFFGEGSRLTVL.

The chain recombines TRBV19 with TRBJ1-2; D is possibly TRBD1 (5 bases). Germline V gene data show CDR1 as LNHDA and CDR2 as SQIVND (reference sequence). The CDR3 runs 15 residues. Trimming pared 4 bases from V and 2 bases from J, leaving 14 bases between. CDR3 sequence: CASSKQAEMNYGYTF. The CDR3 DNA reads TGTGCCAGTAGTAAACAGGCCGAAATGAACTATGGCTACACCTTC.

The chain has TRBV4-2 and TRBJ1-4, with 9 nucleotides matching TRBD1. The CDR3 sequence is 14 residues long. Germline assignment: CDR1 LGHNA and CDR2 YNFKEQ. V gave up 5 bases and J gave up 8 bases; unmatched junction bases: 6. As DNA, the CDR3 is TGTGCCAGCAGCGAACGACAGGGGGGCGAAAAACTGTTTTTT. This translates into CASSERQGGEKLFF.

The rearrangement uses TRBV4-2 and TRBJ1-3, with a tentative D call TRBD1 (6 bases). The CDR3 covers 14 residues. Germline loops: CDR1 LGHNA, CDR2 YNFKEQ. The V gene lost 4 bases and the J gene lost 1 base, with 8 bases spanning the gap. CDR3 coding DNA: TGTGCCAGCAGCCCTGACAGGTCTGGAAACACCATATATTTT. Protein: CASSPDRSGNTIYF.

This clone was detected once. The chain uses TRBV3-1 (or the pseudogene TRBV3-2) and TRBJ1-3; D unresolved. Trimming stripped 5 bases from V and 5 bases from J, with 19 bases between. Germline CDR1 and CDR2: LGHDT and YNNKEL (reference sequence). This CDR3 region has 16 residues. The CDR3 coding sequence is TGTGCCAGCAGCATAGGGTCTTTACACGCACGAAACACCATATATTTT. It yields the protein CASSIGSLHARNTIYF.

The chain has TRBV24-1 and TRBJ2-1; maybe TRBD2 (6 bases). V lost 4 bases and J 8 bases, leaving 11 bases between the germline ends. The CDR3 contains 13 residues. Germline V lookup: CDR1 KGHDR, CDR2 SFDVKD. In nucleotides, the CDR3 is TGTGCCACCAGTGAATGGGGGGTTGATGAGCAGTTCTTC. It specifies CATSEWGVDEQFF.

The chain uses TRBV27 and TRBJ2-7, with D tentatively TRBD1 (6 bases). V lost 6 bases and J 2 bases, leaving 20 bases between the germline ends. CDR3 length equals 16 residues. Germline V gives CDR1 MNHEY, CDR2 SMNVEV (reference sequence). The CDR3 reads CASSPSQGQITYEQYF. The CDR3, as DNA: TGTGCCAGCAGCCCCTCACAGGGCCAGATAACCTACGAGCAGTACTTC.

The chain joins TRBV9 to TRBJ1-1; the match to TRBD1 covers 7 bases. V lost 3 bases and J lost 1; bases outside the gene matches: 6. The CDR3 runs to 15 residues. The V gene's germline CDR1 is SGDLS and CDR2 YYNGEE. This chain's CDR3 is CASSGRTGGNTEAFF. CDR3 nucleotides: TGTGCCAGCAGCGGCAGGACAGGTGGGAACACTGAAGCTTTCTTT.

The chain's CDR3 is CASSSPPTGPEVYNEQFF. CDR3 DNA: TGTGCCAGCAGCTCTCCTCCAACAGGGCCTGAGGTCTACAATGAGCAGTTCTTC. The chain employs TRBV9 and TRBJ2-1; D might be TRBD1 (6 bases). The CDR3 contains 18 residues. The germline V and J ends were trimmed by 4 bases and 3 bases, with 23 bases remaining between them. Per the germline V gene, CDR1 is SGDLS and CDR2 is YYNGEE.

This clone appeared once. This chain links TRBV24-1 with TRBJ1-1; D gene unclear. V lost 9 bases and J 1 base, leaving 8 bases between the germline ends. The germline CDR1 and CDR2 sequences are KGHDR and SFDVKD. The CDR3 runs 12 residues. CDR3 coding DNA: TGTGCCACCCGCGAGGGGAACACTGAAGCTTTCTTT. Translated: CATREGNTEAFF.

V is TRBV18 and J is TRBJ2-2; D possibly corresponds to TRBD2 (5 bases). The CDR3 has 14 amino acids. Trimming cost V 3 bases and J 6 bases, with 11 bases left between them. Looked up from germline, CDR1 is KGHSH and CDR2 is LQKENI. CDR3 in DNA: TGTGCCAGCTCACCGGACTTAAACGCCGGGGAGCTGTTTTTT. Translating gives CASSPDLNAGELFF.

This clone came up once. The chain uses TRBV11-3 and TRBJ2-1; the D gene is possibly TRBD1 (6 bases). Germline V gives CDR1 SGHNT, CDR2 YENEEA. The length of the CDR3 is 17 residues. Trimming took 1 base from V and 7 from J, leaving 20 bases between them. CDR3 sequence: CASSLGPGQGNMNEQFF. The CDR3 nucleotides are TGTGCCAGCAGCTTAGGCCCAGGGCAGGGGAATATGAATGAGCAGTTCTTC.

This sequence joins TRBV1 and TRBJ2-5; TRBD2 is taken as the D call from the table, unchecked against the DNA. TRBV1 is a known pseudogene. CDR3 length: 17 residues. CDR3 residues: CTSSQVRTSERQETQYF. The CDR3 bases are TGCACCAGCAGCCAAGTAAGGACTAGCGAGAGACAAGAGACCCAGTACTTC.

V usage is TRBV21-1 and J usage is TRBJ1-5; TRBD1, the D gene given by the table, was not confirmed from the DNA. TRBV21-1 is tagged as a pseudogene. The CDR3 runs to 18 residues. CDR3 amino acids: CASSKGGPVDRVDQPQHF. The CDR3 region has the DNA TGTGCCAGCAGCAAAGGTGGGCCCGTGGACAGGGTAGACCAGCCCCAGCATTTT.

This chain's CDR3 is CASSWNTGELFF. CDR3 coding DNA: TGTGCCAGCAGCTGGAACACCGGGGAGCTGTTTTTT. V usage is TRBV7-2 and J usage is TRBJ2-2; D not certain. Germline-derived CDR1 and CDR2 are SGHTA and FQGNSA. The CDR3 covers 12 residues. V lost 4 bases to trimming and J lost 1 base, with 1 base between them.

The chain is built from TRBV7-8 and TRBJ2-3, with TRBD2 identical over 8 bases. Germline CDR1 and CDR2: SGHVS and FQNEAQ. This CDR3 contains 15 residues. Unmatched junction bases numbered 7, after V lost 5 bases and J lost 3 bases. The CDR3 DNA reads as TGTGCCAGCAGCCTAAACGGCGGGGGGACAGATACGCAGTATTTT. Translating gives CASSLNGGGTDTQYF.

V gene TRBV14 combines with J gene TRBJ1-2; maybe TRBD1 (6 bases). This CDR3 has 14 residues. With 1 base removed from V and 3 bases from J, the gap between germline ends came to 9 bases. Germline CDR1 and CDR2: SGHDN and FVKESK. CDR3 sequence reads: CASSQATGYYGYTF. For the CDR3, the DNA is TGTGCCAGCAGCCAAGCGACAGGATACTATGGCTACACCTTC.